The 24 T cell receptor beta chains below come from one sample, sequenced in a study of cytomegalovirus exposure and HLA in healthy donors. Primers: 60 Vbeta forward and 13 Jbeta reverse. Assay: immunoSEQ multiplex PCR; the TCRdb copy retains only in-frame clones and omits some. Of over 150,000 clones in the sample, roughly four fifths were seen once. Sequenced material: PBMCs. These receptor sequences come from a man over 45 in good health and CMV-seronegative.

CDR3: CASSLSGSNIGEQYF. CDR3 bases: TGTGCCAGCAGCCTGAGCGGGAGTAATATCGGCGAGCAGTACTTC. The chain combines TRBV7-9 with TRBJ2-7, with 8 bases that match TRBD2. This CDR3 is built from 15 residues. Germline V gene sequence: CDR1 SEHNR, CDR2 FQNEAQ (reference sequence). The trim removed 5 bases at V and 6 bases at J, leaving 12 bases unmatched.

This chain joins TRBV7-2 and TRBJ2-3, with a possible D match to TRBD1 (6 bases). V lost 3 bases to trimming and J lost 7 bases, with 11 bases between them. There are 13 residues in the CDR3. Germline lookup yields CDR1 SGHTA and CDR2 FQGNSA. CDR3 in amino acids: CASSFGGGHTQYF. CDR3 bases: TGTGCCAGCAGCTTTGGGGGCGGACATACGCAGTATTTT. Filled out from reference TRBV7-2 and TRBJ2-3, the complete variable domain reads GAGVSQSPSNKVTEKGKDVELRCDPISGHTALYWYRQSLGQGLEFLIYFQGNSAPDKSGLPSDRFSAERTGGSVSTLTIQRTQQEDSAVYLCASSFGGGHTQYFGPGTRLTVL.

In its sample, this clone was seen once. The chain is built from TRBV6-1 and TRBJ1-2; the D is unclear. Germline assignment: CDR1 MNHNS and CDR2 SASEGT. V was shortened by 2 bases and J by 2 bases, with 6 bases between the two germline ends. The CDR3 is 13 residues long. CDR3 sequence (DNA): TGTGCCAGCAGTGAAAGCAGGAACTATGGCTACACCTTC. It translates to CASSESRNYGYTF.

The genes are TRBV11-2 and TRBJ2-3, with TRBD2 identical over 7 bases. Looked up from germline, CDR1 is SGHAT and CDR2 is FQNNGV. Trimming removed 3 bases from V and 0 bases from J; junction bases left unmatched: 3. The CDR3 has 15 amino acids. The CDR3, as DNA: TGTGCCAGCAGCTTTCTAGCGGAGAGCACAGATACGCAGTATTTT. Its protein product is CASSFLAESTDTQYF.

The gene calls are TRBV15 and TRBJ1-4, with D perhaps TRBD1 (5 bases). Germline V gene data show CDR1 as LNHNV and CDR2 as YYDKDF (reference sequence). Trimming took off 3 bases at V and 7 bases at J, with 15 bases between the two ends. The CDR3 spans 15 residues. As DNA, the CDR3 is TGTGCCACCAGCAGGGGGCAGGAGTGGGGTGAAAAACTGTTTTTT. Translating gives CATSRGQEWGEKLFF.

The V gene is TRBV7-2, the J gene TRBJ2-1, with TRBD2 matching 8 bases. Looked up from germline, CDR1 is SGHTA and CDR2 is FQGNSA. The CDR3 consists of 16 residues. V shed 6 bases, J shed 3 bases, and the junction held 10 bases outside the gene matches. CDR3 sequence reads: CASRSGGAPRYNEQFF. The CDR3, as DNA: TGTGCCAGCAGGTCCGGGGGGGCCCCCCGCTACAATGAGCAGTTCTTC.

This clone has only one observation. The V call is TRBV25-1, the J call TRBJ2-5; 11 nucleotides match TRBD2. V lost 1 base, J lost 1 base, and 5 bases stayed unmatched. This CDR3 region has 17 residues. CDR1 is MGHDK and CDR2 is SYGVNS in the germline V gene. The CDR3 coding sequence is TGTGCCAGCAGTGAATTACTTAGCGGGAGGGCCCAAGAGACCCAGTACTTC. Residues: CASSELLSGRAQETQYF.

The CDR3: CASSWLQGTGELFF. CDR3 in DNA: TGTGCCAGCAGCTGGCTACAGGGGACCGGGGAGCTGTTTTTT. The chain recombines TRBV7-6 with TRBJ2-2; 7 bases agree with TRBD1. V gave up 4 bases and J gave up 5 bases; unmatched junction bases: 4. CDR3 length: 14 residues. The germline gives CDR1 SGHVS, CDR2 FNYEAQ.

In regard to this clone: The same CDR3 is also encoded by other DNA sequences in this sample. CDR3 nucleotides: TGTGCCAGCTCTCTTGGACAGGGCGGTTCACCCCTCCACTTT. Translating gives CASSLGQGGSPLHF. This sequence joins TRBV18 and TRBJ1-6; TRBD1 aligns across 8 bases. Germline loops: CDR1 KGHSH, CDR2 LQKENI. With V trimmed by 6 bases and J by 9 bases, 7 bases remained unmatched. The CDR3 is 14 amino acids.

V usage is TRBV6-1 and J usage is TRBJ2-5, with TRBD2 matching over 11 bases. V was clipped by 3 bases and J by 5 bases; unmatched bases: 11. Germline V lookup: CDR1 MNHNS, CDR2 SASEGT. CDR3 size: 17 residues. Here the CDR3 reads CASSDNHLAGGLETQYF. CDR3 coding DNA: TGTGCCAGCAGTGACAACCACCTAGCGGGGGGTCTGGAGACCCAGTACTTC.

The chain carries TRBV5-4 and TRBJ2-2, with 16 positions matching TRBD2. CDR3 length equals 16 residues. V was clipped by 2 bases and J by 6 bases; unmatched bases: 1. The germline V gene encodes CDR1 SGHNT and CDR2 YYREEE (reference sequence). The CDR3 DNA reads TGTGCCAGCAGCTTCGGGACTAGCGGGGGGGCCGGGGAGCTGTTTTTT. This encodes CASSFGTSGGAGELFF.

This clone showed up just a few times. The gene calls are TRBV7-9 and TRBJ2-5; 8 bases map to TRBD1. With V trimmed by 5 bases and J by 1 base, 9 bases remained unmatched. This CDR3 spans 16 amino acids. Germline loops: CDR1 SEHNR, CDR2 FQNEAQ (reference sequence). CDR3 sequence reads: CASSLGTGRIQETQYF. CDR3 DNA: TGTGCCAGCAGCCTAGGGACAGGAAGAATCCAAGAGACCCAGTACTTC.

This clone occurred a few times. This chain joins TRBV21-1 and TRBJ2-7; the listed D gene, TRBD1, was not tested against the DNA. TRBV21-1 is annotated as a pseudogene. The CDR3 contains 15 residues. The CDR3: CASIPTYREKYEQYF. Written as DNA, the CDR3 is TGTGCCAGCATCCCAACATACAGGGAGAAGTACGAGCAGTACTTC.

The genes are TRBV19 and TRBJ1-6; D unclear. V was clipped by 7 bases and J by 6 bases, with 19 bases between them. The CDR3 consists of 16 residues. The germline CDR1 and CDR2 sequences are LNHDA and SQIVND (reference sequence). CDR3 nucleotides: TGTGCCAGTACCGCGCGGGCCGGGCAGTTTAATTCACCCCTCCACTTT. This gives the protein CASTARAGQFNSPLHF.

The V call is TRBV6-6, the J call TRBJ1-5; 9 bases match TRBD1. V lost 6 bases, J lost 4 bases, and 10 bases stayed unmatched. The CDR3 sequence is 16 residues long. Germline V lookup: CDR1 MNHNY, CDR2 SVGAGI (reference sequence). CDR3 region: CASRGSGQGVNQPQHF. CDR3 coding DNA: TGTGCCAGCAGAGGTTCGGGACAGGGCGTAAATCAGCCCCAGCATTTT.

This clone was seen once. This chain connects TRBV7-9 to TRBJ2-7; unclear D gene. Germline assignment: CDR1 SEHNR and CDR2 FQNEAQ (reference sequence). This CDR3 is built from 11 residues. Trimming removed 5 bases at V and 7 bases at J, with 9 bases between. In DNA, the CDR3 is TGTGCCAGCAGCCCCCTCCGGGAGCAGTACTTC. It codes for CASSPLREQYF.

The gene calls are TRBV19 and TRBJ1-2; possible D gene TRBD1, 6 bases. Germline CDR1 LNHDA, CDR2 SQIVND (reference sequence). Trimming removed 3 bases from V and 2 bases from J, with 13 bases in between. This CDR3 has 15 amino acids. The CDR3 DNA reads TGTGCCAGTAGTATCACCATTGACAGGAACTATGGCTACACCTTC. Protein product: CASSITIDRNYGYTF.

The chain joins TRBV28 to TRBJ1-1; the D is unclear. Trimming stripped 3 bases from V and 1 base from J, with 9 bases between. The CDR3 contains 14 residues. Germline CDR1 MDHEN, CDR2 SYDVKM. CDR3 coding DNA: TGTGCCAGCAGTTTGTTGAGTCGGAACACTGAAGCTTTCTTT. Its translation is CASSLLSRNTEAFF.

This chain connects TRBV5-1 to TRBJ2-5, with D possibly TRBD2 on 5 matching bases. The closer fit of TRBJ2-7 to the DNA end suggests the J call may be wrong. Per the germline V gene, CDR1 is SGHRS and CDR2 is YFSETQ. The CDR3 sequence is 15 residues long. Here the CDR3 reads CASSPEAVSTYEQYF. The CDR3 bases are TGCGCCAGCAGCCCGGAAGCGGTGTCGACCTACGAGCAGTACTTC.

The chain employs TRBV2 and TRBJ2-3; 14 positions agree with TRBD2. The length of the CDR3 is 17 residues. Germline CDR1 is SNHLY and CDR2 is FYNNEI. Trimming took 6 bases from V and 7 from J; bases not matched to a gene: 12. The CDR3: CASRPTGLAGGRNTQYF. The DNA for the CDR3 is TGTGCCAGCAGACCGACCGGACTAGCGGGGGGCAGAAATACGCAGTATTTT. The full variable domain, rest sourced from reference TRBV2 and TRBJ2-3, is EPEVTQTPSHQVTQMGQEVILRCVPISNHLYFYWYRQILGQKVEFLVSFYNNEISEKSEIFDDQFSVERPDGSNFTLKIRSTKLEDSAMYFCASRPTGLAGGRNTQYFGPGTRLTVL.

V and J are TRBV29-1 and TRBJ1-4; tentative D call: TRBD1 (6 bases). Trimming removed 6 bases at V and 8 bases at J, with 13 bases between. The CDR3 sequence is 12 residues long. Germline CDR1 SQVTM, CDR2 ANQGSEA. CDR3 protein: CSVLPQGEKLFF. The CDR3 DNA reads TGCAGCGTGTTGCCACAGGGAGAAAAACTGTTTTTT.

Only a few counts were recorded for this clone. The chain joins TRBV7-2 to TRBJ2-2, with D perhaps TRBD1 (6 bases). In germline, CDR1 is SGHTA, CDR2 FQGNSA. This CDR3 has 17 residues. V lost 5 bases and J lost 2, with 18 bases in between. CDR3 sequence (DNA): TGTGCCAGCAGCCCCCAGGGGAATAAGTTAAACACCGGGGAGCTGTTTTTT. Translating gives CASSPQGNKLNTGELFF.

The V gene is TRBV2, the J gene TRBJ1-5, with 11 nucleotides matching TRBD1. Germline CDR1 and CDR2: SNHLY and FYNNEI. The CDR3 is made up of 15 amino acids. V was pared by 7 bases and J by 6 bases, with 8 bases of the junction left unmatched. Here the CDR3 reads CASTMGTGGIQPQHF. The DNA of the CDR3 is TGTGCCAGCACTATGGGGACAGGGGGTATTCAGCCCCAGCATTTT.

The V call is TRBV9, the J call TRBJ2-3; 9 bases align to TRBD1. After removal of 0 bases from V and 4 bases from J, the junction contained 9 bases not matched to a gene. CDR1 and CDR2 (germline): SGDLS, YYNGEE. CDR3 length: 17 residues. CDR3 protein: CASSVEAGTGWADTQYF. As DNA, the CDR3 is TGTGCCAGCAGCGTAGAGGCCGGGACAGGGTGGGCAGATACGCAGTATTTT.